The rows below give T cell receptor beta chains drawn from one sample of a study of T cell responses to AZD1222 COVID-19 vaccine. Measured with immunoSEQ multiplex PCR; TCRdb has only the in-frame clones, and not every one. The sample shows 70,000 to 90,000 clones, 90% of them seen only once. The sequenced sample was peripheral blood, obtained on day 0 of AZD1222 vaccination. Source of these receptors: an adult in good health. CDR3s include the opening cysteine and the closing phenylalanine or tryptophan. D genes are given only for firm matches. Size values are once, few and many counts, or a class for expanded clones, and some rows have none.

CDR3 protein: CASRQSGRITGELFF
CDR3 DNA: TGTGCCAGCCGCCAGAGCGGGAGAATCACCGGGGAGCTGTTTTTT
CDR3 length: 15
J gene: TRBJ2-2
clone size: .
D gene: TRBD2
V gene: TRBV3-1/TRBV3-2

CDR3 protein: CASGPSPGNTEAFF
CDR3 DNA: TGTGCCAGCGGACCATCCCCCGGCAACACTGAAGCTTTCTTT
CDR3 length: 14
J gene: TRBJ1-1
clone size: .
D gene: .
V gene: TRBV16

CDR3 protein: CASSDTGYGNEQFF
CDR3 DNA: TGCGCCAGCAGTGATACAGGGTACGGGAATGAGCAGTTCTTC
CDR3 length: 14
J gene: TRBJ2-1
clone size: .
D gene: .
V gene: TRBV10-2

CDR3 protein: CASSAGSGGGDTQYF
CDR3 DNA: TGTGCCAGCAGCGCAGGGAGCGGGGGAGGAGATACGCAGTATTTT
CDR3 length: 15
J gene: TRBJ2-3
clone size: .
D gene: TRBD2
V gene: TRBV7-9

CDR3 protein: CASSFDGGYAQETQYF
CDR3 DNA: TGTGCCAGCAGCTTCGATGGGGGGTATGCGCAAGAGACCCAGTACTTC
CDR3 length: 16
J gene: TRBJ2-5
clone size: .
D gene: .
V gene: TRBV7-9

CDR3 protein: CASSSEGGYNEQFF
CDR3 DNA: TGTGCCAGCAGCTCGGAGGGGGGGTACAATGAGCAGTTCTTC
CDR3 length: 14
J gene: TRBJ2-1
clone size: .
D gene: .
V gene: TRBV11-3

CDR3 protein: CASSKRTGYNEQFF
CDR3 DNA: TGCGCCAGCAGCAAGCGGACAGGCTACAATGAGCAGTTCTTC
CDR3 length: 14
J gene: TRBJ2-1
clone size: .
D gene: TRBD1
V gene: TRBV5-1

CDR3 protein: CASSSIGQAGNTIYF
CDR3 DNA: TGTGCCAGCAGTTCTATAGGACAAGCCGGAAACACCATATATTTT
CDR3 length: 15
J gene: TRBJ1-3
clone size: .
D gene: .
V gene: TRBV6-5

CDR3 protein: CASSLGDRGVTNEKLFF
CDR3 DNA: TGTGCCAGCAGTTTAGGGGACAGGGGCGTTACTAATGAAAAACTGTTTTTT
CDR3 length: 17
J gene: TRBJ1-4
clone size: .
D gene: TRBD1
V gene: TRBV28

CDR3 protein: CASTANTGELFF
CDR3 DNA: TGTGCCAGCACGGCGAACACCGGGGAGCTGTTTTTT
CDR3 length: 12
J gene: TRBJ2-2
clone size: .
D gene: .
V gene: TRBV7-9

CDR3 protein: CASSLAYSRWGQARF
CDR3 DNA: TGTGCTAGCAGCTTAGCATATTCTCGTTGGGGACAGGCTCGTTTT
CDR3 length: 15
J gene: TRBJ1-4
clone size: .
D gene: TRBD1
V gene: TRBV7-7

CDR3 protein: CASSLEVGARSGYTF
CDR3 DNA: TGTGCCAGCAGCTTGGAGGTGGGGGCGAGGTCGGGCTACACCTTC
CDR3 length: 15
J gene: TRBJ1-2
clone size: once
D gene: .
V gene: TRBV5-8

CDR3 protein: CASSLGTSGYNEQFF
CDR3 DNA: TGTGCCAGCAGTTTAGGGACTAGCGGCTACAATGAGCAGTTCTTC
CDR3 length: 15
J gene: TRBJ2-1
clone size: .
D gene: TRBD2
V gene: TRBV28

CDR3 protein: CASNLYPPRNTEAFF
CDR3 DNA: TGTGCCAGCAACCTTTACCCCCCCAGGAACACTGAAGCTTTCTTT
CDR3 length: 15
J gene: TRBJ1-1
clone size: .
D gene: .
V gene: TRBV27

CDR3 protein: CASSSNTDTQYF
CDR3 DNA: TGTGCCAGCAGCTCCAACACAGATACGCAGTATTTT
CDR3 length: 12
J gene: TRBJ2-3
clone size: .
D gene: .
V gene: TRBV5-4

CDR3 protein: CASSSTSGSADTQYF
CDR3 DNA: TGTGCCAGCAGTTCGACTAGCGGGAGTGCGGATACGCAGTATTTT
CDR3 length: 15
J gene: TRBJ2-3
clone size: .
D gene: TRBD2
V gene: TRBV6-4

CDR3 protein: CASSVEGTGATEAFF
CDR3 DNA: TGTGCCAGCAGCGTAGAGGGGACAGGGGCTACTGAAGCTTTCTTT
CDR3 length: 15
J gene: TRBJ1-1
clone size: .
D gene: TRBD1
V gene: TRBV9

CDR3 protein: CASSLGLAGANVLTF
CDR3 DNA: TGTGCCAGCAGCTTGGGTCTGGCTGGGGCCAACGTCCTGACTTTC
CDR3 length: 15
J gene: TRBJ2-6
clone size: few
D gene: .
V gene: TRBV5-6

CDR3 protein: CASSLGQGTDTQYF
CDR3 DNA: TGTGCCAGCAGCTTAGGTCAGGGCACAGATACGCAGTATTTT
CDR3 length: 14
J gene: TRBJ2-3
clone size: .
D gene: .
V gene: TRBV7-9

CDR3 protein: CASSSHRGLAFF
CDR3 DNA: TGTGCCAGCAGCTCCCACAGGGGGCTGGCTTTCTTT
CDR3 length: 12
J gene: TRBJ1-1
clone size: .
D gene: TRBD1
V gene: TRBV5-4

CDR3 protein: CASSLRHSGLAGATDTQYF
CDR3 DNA: TGTGCCAGCAGCTTGCGCCACTCGGGACTAGCGGGAGCGACAGATACGCAGTATTTT
CDR3 length: 19
J gene: TRBJ2-3
clone size: .
D gene: TRBD2
V gene: TRBV11-2

CDR3 protein: CASSSVQGYTEAFF
CDR3 DNA: TGTGCCAGCAGCTCCGTACAGGGTTACACTGAAGCTTTCTTT
CDR3 length: 14
J gene: TRBJ1-1
clone size: .
D gene: .
V gene: TRBV11-2

CDR3 protein: CASRPQGALTEAFF
CDR3 DNA: TGTGCCAGCAGACCACAGGGGGCATTGACTGAAGCTTTCTTT
CDR3 length: 14
J gene: TRBJ1-1
clone size: .
D gene: TRBD1
V gene: TRBV3-1/TRBV3-2

CDR3 protein: CASSYESRDSTNQPQHF
CDR3 DNA: TGTGCCAGCAGCTATGAAAGTCGGGACAGTACTAATCAGCCCCAGCATTTT
CDR3 length: 17
J gene: TRBJ1-5
clone size: .
D gene: TRBD1
V gene: TRBV28

CDR3 protein: CASSYEDSYGYTF
CDR3 DNA: TGTGCCAGCAGTTACGAGGACAGTTATGGCTACACCTTC
CDR3 length: 13
J gene: TRBJ1-2
clone size: .
D gene: .
V gene: TRBV6-6

CDR3 protein: CASSQEGGREEKLFF
CDR3 DNA: TGTGCCAGCAGCCAAGAGGGGGGGCGCGAGGAAAAACTGTTTTTT
CDR3 length: 15
J gene: TRBJ1-4
clone size: .
D gene: .
V gene: TRBV3-1/TRBV3-2

CDR3 protein: CASSLRVNGNYGYTF
CDR3 DNA: TGTGCCAGCAGCTTAAGGGTCAACGGAAACTATGGCTACACCTTC
CDR3 length: 15
J gene: TRBJ1-2
clone size: .
D gene: .
V gene: TRBV7-8

CDR3 protein: CASSYRWTGHEQYF
CDR3 DNA: TGTGCCAGCAGTTACAGGTGGACAGGGCACGAGCAGTACTTC
CDR3 length: 14
J gene: TRBJ2-7
clone size: .
D gene: TRBD1
V gene: TRBV6-5

CDR3 protein: CASSQRLNGYTF
CDR3 DNA: TGTGCCAGCAGCCAACGGCTGAATGGCTACACCTTC
CDR3 length: 12
J gene: TRBJ1-2
clone size: .
D gene: .
V gene: TRBV3-1/TRBV3-2

CDR3 protein: CASSLSQGRETQYF
CDR3 DNA: TGTGCCAGCAGCTTGTCACAGGGCCGAGAGACCCAGTACTTC
CDR3 length: 14
J gene: TRBJ2-5
clone size: once
D gene: .
V gene: TRBV5-4

CDR3 protein: CASSNRAPNTEAFF
CDR3 DNA: TGCGCCAGCAGTAACCGGGCCCCGAACACTGAAGCTTTCTTT
CDR3 length: 14
J gene: TRBJ1-1
clone size: .
D gene: .
V gene: TRBV5-1

CDR3 protein: CAWKDEGVPNQPQHF
CDR3 DNA: TGTGCCTGGAAAGACGAGGGAGTCCCCAATCAGCCCCAGCATTTT
CDR3 length: 15
J gene: TRBJ1-5
clone size: .
D gene: .
V gene: TRBV30

CDR3 protein: CAWSVVGQPINQPQHF
CDR3 DNA: TGTGCCTGGAGTGTAGTTGGGCAGCCGATAAATCAGCCCCAGCATTTT
CDR3 length: 16
J gene: TRBJ1-5
clone size: .
D gene: .
V gene: TRBV30

CDR3 protein: CASSRPGKGEAFF
CDR3 DNA: TGTGCCAGCAGCCGACCAGGGAAAGGTGAAGCTTTCTTT
CDR3 length: 13
J gene: TRBJ1-1
clone size: .
D gene: .
V gene: TRBV3-1/TRBV3-2

CDR3 protein: CASSHWTSGDHEQYF
CDR3 DNA: TGTGCCAGCAGCCACTGGACTAGCGGGGACCACGAGCAGTACTTC
CDR3 length: 15
J gene: TRBJ2-7
clone size: .
D gene: TRBD2
V gene: TRBV4-2

CDR3 protein: CASSQRGADTQYF
CDR3 DNA: TGTGCCAGCAGCCAACGCGGGGCAGATACGCAGTATTTT
CDR3 length: 13
J gene: TRBJ2-3
clone size: once
D gene: .
V gene: TRBV3-1/TRBV3-2

CDR3 protein: CASSPTGTGVSGNTIYF
CDR3 DNA: TGTGCCAGCTCACCGACGGGCACAGGGGTCTCTGGAAACACCATATATTTT
CDR3 length: 17
J gene: TRBJ1-3
clone size: .
D gene: TRBD1
V gene: TRBV18

CDR3 protein: CASSYLAGANEQYF
CDR3 DNA: TGTGCCAGCAGTTACTTAGCGGGAGCCAACGAGCAGTACTTC
CDR3 length: 14
J gene: TRBJ2-7
clone size: .
D gene: TRBD2
V gene: TRBV6-2/TRBV6-3

CDR3 protein: CASSEAAGAGLGEQYF
CDR3 DNA: TGTGCCAGCAGTGAGGCCGCGGGAGCCGGTCTCGGCGAGCAGTACTTC
CDR3 length: 16
J gene: TRBJ2-7
clone size: .
D gene: TRBD2
V gene: TRBV28

CDR3 protein: CSGGQRSGELFF
CDR3 DNA: TGCAGCGGGGGACAGCGGTCCGGGGAGCTGTTTTTT
CDR3 length: 12
J gene: TRBJ2-2
clone size: .
D gene: TRBD1
V gene: TRBV29-1

CDR3 protein: CASSPGFGNEKLFF
CDR3 DNA: TGTGCCAGCTCACCGGGGTTTGGAAATGAAAAACTGTTTTTT
CDR3 length: 14
J gene: TRBJ1-4
clone size: .
D gene: .
V gene: TRBV18

CDR3 protein: CASSLSGQGFYEQYF
CDR3 DNA: TGTGCCAGCAGTTTATCGGGACAGGGATTCTACGAGCAGTACTTC
CDR3 length: 15
J gene: TRBJ2-7
clone size: .
D gene: TRBD1
V gene: TRBV27

CDR3 protein: CASSGAGGTEAFF
CDR3 DNA: TGTGCCAGTAGTGGGGCAGGGGGAACTGAAGCTTTCTTT
CDR3 length: 13
J gene: TRBJ1-1
clone size: once
D gene: TRBD1
V gene: TRBV12-3/TRBV12-4

CDR3 protein: CASSLTRRAEDGYTF
CDR3 DNA: TGTGCCAGCAGTCTAACTAGACGGGCAGAGGATGGCTACACCTTC
CDR3 length: 15
J gene: TRBJ1-2
clone size: .
D gene: .
V gene: TRBV27

CDR3 protein: CASSQRNNSPLHF
CDR3 DNA: TGTGCCAGCAGCCAACGGAATAATTCACCCCTCCACTTT
CDR3 length: 13
J gene: TRBJ1-6
clone size: .
D gene: .
V gene: TRBV12-3/TRBV12-4

CDR3 protein: CASSPKTGSGNTIYF
CDR3 DNA: TGTGCCAGCAGTCCCAAGACGGGCTCTGGAAACACCATATATTTT
CDR3 length: 15
J gene: TRBJ1-3
clone size: .
D gene: .
V gene: TRBV28

CDR3 protein: CASSYGLAGAGELFF
CDR3 DNA: TGTGCCAGCAGCTACGGACTAGCGGGGGCCGGGGAGCTGTTTTTT
CDR3 length: 15
J gene: TRBJ2-2
clone size: .
D gene: TRBD2
V gene: TRBV9

CDR3 protein: CASSPQTGVETQYF
CDR3 DNA: TGCGCCAGCAGCCCCCAAACAGGGGTAGAGACCCAGTACTTC
CDR3 length: 14
J gene: TRBJ2-5
clone size: .
D gene: TRBD1
V gene: TRBV5-1

CDR3 protein: CASSQVQGAGHEQYF
CDR3 DNA: TGTGCCAGCAGCCAAGTTCAGGGGGCAGGGCACGAGCAGTACTTC
CDR3 length: 15
J gene: TRBJ2-7
clone size: once
D gene: TRBD1
V gene: TRBV3-1/TRBV3-2

CDR3 protein: CASSLAAGNTEAFF
CDR3 DNA: TGTGCCAGCAGCTTGGCGGCGGGGAACACTGAAGCTTTCTTT
CDR3 length: 14
J gene: TRBJ1-1
clone size: .
D gene: .
V gene: TRBV5-6

CDR3 protein: CASSLAVDEQYF
CDR3 DNA: TGTGCCAGCAGCTTGGCCGTGGACGAGCAGTACTTC
CDR3 length: 12
J gene: TRBJ2-7
clone size: few
D gene: .
V gene: TRBV5-5

CDR3 protein: CSVESQGLGEQYF
CDR3 DNA: TGCAGCGTTGAAAGCCAGGGGTTGGGGGAGCAGTACTTC
CDR3 length: 13
J gene: TRBJ2-7
clone size: .
D gene: .
V gene: TRBV29-1

CDR3 protein: CASSLAEGNYGYTF
CDR3 DNA: TGTGCCAGCAGCTTAGCCGAGGGGAACTATGGCTACACCTTC
CDR3 length: 14
J gene: TRBJ1-2
clone size: .
D gene: .
V gene: TRBV7-9

CDR3 protein: CASSPGQRNTEAFF
CDR3 DNA: TGTGCCAGCAGCCCGGGACAGAGGAACACTGAAGCTTTCTTT
CDR3 length: 14
J gene: TRBJ1-1
clone size: .
D gene: TRBD1
V gene: TRBV27

CDR3 protein: CASSKAGEVGEQYF
CDR3 DNA: TGTGCCAGCAGCAAAGCGGGTGAAGTTGGCGAGCAGTACTTC
CDR3 length: 14
J gene: TRBJ2-7
clone size: .
D gene: .
V gene: TRBV21-1

CDR3 protein: CASRGETYNEQFF
CDR3 DNA: TGCGCCAGCAGGGGAGAAACCTACAATGAGCAGTTCTTC
CDR3 length: 13
J gene: TRBJ2-1
clone size: .
D gene: .
V gene: TRBV5-1

CDR3 protein: CASSESPRGSDSNQPQHF
CDR3 DNA: TGTGCCAGCAGTGAAAGCCCCCGGGGCAGCGATAGCAATCAGCCCCAGCATTTT
CDR3 length: 18
J gene: TRBJ1-5
clone size: few
D gene: .
V gene: TRBV6-1